The 3 T cell receptor beta chains below come from one sample, sequenced in a study of response to subunit inactivated influenza vaccine. TCRdb processed the RT-PCR reads anew with MiXCR; each CDR3 protein has one entry. The sample contains hundreds of thousands of distinct CDR3 sequences, 15% to 18% of which appear only once. Sequencing was performed on PBMCs from blood, taken 11 to 12 days after vaccination. The receptors derive from a man aged 50 or older who received an inactivated influenza vaccine.

In this sample, this clonotype turned up many times. This chain links TRBV5-1 with TRBJ1-5; 8 nucleotides line up with TRBD1. V was pared by 4 bases and J by 2 bases, with 5 bases of the junction left unmatched. Germline assignment: CDR1 SGHRS and CDR2 YFSETQ. The CDR3 totals 15 residues. CDR3 sequence reads: CASSNTGGRNQPQHF. The CDR3 DNA reads TGCGCCAGCAGCAATACAGGGGGACGCAATCAGCCCCAGCATTTT.

This clonotype was seen only a few times. The rearrangement links TRBV7-2 to TRBJ2-3; TRBD1 is a possible D gene (6 bases). This CDR3 has 15 residues. Per germline, CDR1 SGHTA and CDR2 FQGNSA. V was clipped by 5 bases and J by 1 base, with 13 bases between them. The chain's CDR3 is CASSNGQSRTDTQYF. The CDR3, as DNA: TGTGCCAGCAGCAACGGACAGAGCCGCACAGATACGCAGTATTTT.

This chain connects TRBV7-2 to TRBJ1-2; no definite D call. CDR1 and CDR2 (germline): SGHTA, FQGNSA. The CDR3 covers 14 residues. Trimming cost V 2 bases and J 3 bases, with 10 bases left between them. The CDR3 region has the DNA TGTGCCAGCAGCTTATTGAACACGGACTATGGCTACACCTTC. Amino acid sequence: CASSLLNTDYGYTF.